This TCR beta chain derives from a study of T-cell reconstitution after alpha-beta-depleted transplantation in children. The study's findings and limits: Reports say that about two months after transplant, the alpha-beta T cells came out of several hundred graft clones that had expanded. Fresh T-cell production supplied most of the T-cell counts and diversity seen one year after transplant.

Losses at the gene ends were 3 bases for V and 1 base for J; bases not matched to a gene: 1. CDR3 length equals 14 residues. Germline assignment: CDR1 SGHDT and CDR2 YYEEEE. A TCRbeta library incorporating unique molecular identifiers was prepared. TCRdb redid the calling of the PCR reads with MiXCR, one entry per CDR3 protein. The repertoire consists of about 590,000 distinct CDR3 sequences, with about an eighth occurring once and the leading ten covering 2% to 2.5%. In its sample, this clonotype was seen many times. Its antigen is still unknown. This chain joins TRBV5-6 and TRBJ2-4, with 7 nucleotides matching TRBD1. The sample here was PBMCs, mostly from graft donor cells, taken 360 days after TCRalphabeta/CD19-depleted stem cell transplant. This receptor was taken from a male patient under 18 who had a stem cell transplant for acute myeloid leukemia, so the T cells may come from the graft donor. CDR3 loop: CASSSTGAKNIQYF. The CDR3 DNA follows: TGTGCCAGCAGCTCGACAGGGGCCAAAAACATTCAGTACTTC.